The sequence of this T cell receptor (beta chain) was determined in a study of human T cells and chemical hapten exposure. Whole-study results and caveats: Counts of TCRs expanded at PT1 correlated positively with patch test score.

CDR3 length: 14 residues. J was trimmed by 2 bases and V by 6 bases; bases with no gene match: 2. Germline CDR1 MNHEY, CDR2 SVGAGI. This clonotype was counted only a few times. What it binds is unknown. Authors' processing steps: The number of TCRs in each sample had a median of around 96,000 and spanned about 23,224 to 700,000. Using its own MiXCR run on the RACE reads, TCRdb lists one record per CDR3 protein. The V and J calls follow TCRdb's processing rather than the paper's. The table lists tens of thousands of distinct CDR3 sequences, 10% of them singletons. Time point defined: patch test 1, 2 weeks after DPC sensitization. Noted treatment: therapeutic diphenylcyclopropenone sensitization with weekly scalp DPC.

This TCR was sampled from a woman aged 45-65 years with alopecia areata. Some clones in this sample may be carry-over from other donors' samples. Sequenced material: whole blood, taken in connection with sensitization to the hapten diphenylcyclopropenone (DPC). The genes are TRBV6-5 and TRBJ2-5, with TRBD1 matching over 11 bases. In DNA form, the CDR3 reads TGTGCCAGCAGAGGGACAGGGGGACAAGAGACCCAGTACTTC. Its translation: CASRGTGGQETQYF.